The 5 T cell receptor beta chains reported below all come from one sample, sequenced in a study of T cell repertoires in cytomegalovirus infection. These TCRs are of unknown antigen specificity. One entry per CDR3 protein, called by TCRdb with MiXCR from the reads. The repertoire holds under 500,000 distinct CDR3 sequences, with approximately 40% as singletons. Sequencing used cultured PBMCs, obtained from culture after CMV antigen stimulation. These TCRs come from a human donor in good health (CMV status not recorded). Some clones in this sample may be carry-over from other donors' samples.

CDR3 coding DNA: TGTGCCAGCAGGCAACTTTGGACTAATGAAAAACTGTTTTTT. This translates into CASRQLWTNEKLFF. This chain joins TRBV2 and TRBJ1-4, with D uncertain. The CDR3 consists of 14 residues. The V end lost 6 bases, the J end lost 2 bases, and 10 bases lay between the germline ends. Germline-derived CDR1 and CDR2 are SNHLY and FYNNEI.

A single count supports this clonotype. This chain joins TRBV7-9 and TRBJ2-1, with 8 bases that match TRBD2. Germline V gives CDR1 SEHNR, CDR2 FQNEAQ (reference sequence). This CDR3 comprises 15 residues. Trimming cost V 8 bases and J 4 bases; bases outside gene matches: 10. CDR3 sequence reads: CASGQIAGRYNEQFF. CDR3 in DNA: TGTGCCAGCGGTCAGATAGCGGGGAGATACAATGAGCAGTTCTTC.

The chain employs TRBV2 and TRBJ2-4; D uncertain. Trimming pared 3 bases from V and 3 bases from J, leaving 9 bases between. The CDR3 contains 14 residues. Germline CDR1 is SNHLY and CDR2 is FYNNEI. As DNA, the CDR3 is TGTGCCAGCAGTGACCGTTGGGGCAAAAACATTCAGTACTTC. Encoded protein: CASSDRWGKNIQYF.

J is TRBJ2-2 and V is TRBV12-3 or TRBV12-4, with a tentative D call TRBD2 (5 bases). Trimming shortened V by 7 bases and J by 6 bases, and 9 bases separated the two germline ends. The CDR3 has 12 residues. CDR3 sequence (DNA): TGTGCCAGCACGGAGGACCCCGGGGAGCTGTTTTTT. Protein sequence: CASTEDPGELFF.

The CDR3 nucleotides are TGCGCCAGCAGTGAGGTTTCTAGCGCCTCCTACAATGAGCAGTTCTTC. Translated: CASSEVSSASYNEQFF. This chain uses TRBV10-2 with TRBJ2-1; D might be TRBD2 (6 bases). V lost 2 bases, J lost 0 bases, and 11 bases lay in between. Germline V gene sequence: CDR1 WSHSY, CDR2 SAAADI. The CDR3 length is 16 residues.